Listed below are T cell receptor beta chains from one sample, sequenced in a study of T cell changes during pregnancy in multiple sclerosis. The table came from immunoSEQ multiplex PCR; TCRdb's copy has only in-frame clones and leaves some out. The sample contains tens of thousands of clones, approximately 86% of which appear only once. Sequencing was performed on CD4+ T cells from peripheral blood mononuclear cells, taken in the first trimester of pregnancy. The origin of the receptors is a female donor in good health, enrolled as a control in a pregnancy study. Both conserved end residues are part of each CDR3. Each record gives: clone size, V gene, J gene, D gene, CDR3 DNA, CDR3 protein. D genes are given only for firm matches. Clone size appears in some rows only: once, few, many, or a class for an expanded clone.

.	TRBV21-1	TRBJ1-3	.	TGTGCCAGCAGCAAAACCCCGACTTACCAACGAAACACCATATATTTT	CASSKTPTYQRNTIYF
.	TRBV4-3	TRBJ2-1	TRBD2	TGCGCCAGCAGCCAAGCTAGCGGGGGGTACAATGAGCAGTTCTTC	CASSQASGGYNEQFF
.	TRBV29-1	TRBJ1-2	.	TGCAGCGTTGACAACCCGGAGCCCTATGGCTACACCTTC	CSVDNPEPYGYTF
.	TRBV7-8	TRBJ1-1	TRBD1	TGTGCCAGCAGCCCGTTATACAAGGGCGGACAGGGTTCAGGCACTGAAGCTTTCTTT	CASSPLYKGGQGSGTEAFF
.	TRBV19	TRBJ2-1	TRBD1	TGTGCCAGTAGTCCTAGTGACAGGGGATCCTACAATGAGCAGTTCTTC	CASSPSDRGSYNEQFF
.	TRBV30	TRBJ1-4	.	TGTGCCTGGAGCGCGGGGGCCGGTGAAAAACTGTTTTTT	CAWSAGAGEKLFF
.	TRBV19	TRBJ1-2	.	TGTGCCAGCTCGGACATAGCTAACTATGGCTACACCTTC	CASSDIANYGYTF
.	TRBV2	TRBJ2-7	.	TGTGCCAGCAGTGAAATCGGACAGTCCTCCTACGAGCAGTACTTC	CASSEIGQSSYEQYF
.	TRBV5-1	TRBJ1-2	TRBD1	TGCGCCAGCAGCTCGATTACAGGGGAACCTAACTATGGCTACACCTTC	CASSSITGEPNYGYTF
.	TRBV6-6	TRBJ1-1	TRBD1	TGTGCCAGCAGTTACTCAAGGACAGGGCCCACTGAAGCTTTCTTT	CASSYSRTGPTEAFF
.	TRBV6-1	TRBJ1-3	.	TGTGCCAGCAGTGAGTCCATAGACTCTGGAAACACCATATATTTT	CASSESIDSGNTIYF
.	TRBV5-4	TRBJ1-2	.	TGTGCCAGCAGCTTCCGGGGGGCGGGGGGCTACACCTTC	CASSFRGAGGYTF
.	TRBV7-2	TRBJ2-7	.	TGTGCCAGCAGCTTACGGCTAGCCGGCGCTTACGAGCAGTACTTC	CASSLRLAGAYEQYF
few	TRBV14	TRBJ2-2	.	TGTGCCAGCAGCCCTTCGCGGACCGGGGAGCTGTTTTTT	CASSPSRTGELFF
.	TRBV4-1	TRBJ1-3	TRBD1	TGCGCCAGCAGCCAAGATGACAGGGGGCTTGGTGGAAACACCATATATTTT	CASSQDDRGLGGNTIYF
.	TRBV5-1	TRBJ1-6	TRBD1	TGCGCCAGCAGCAGTGTCGGGACAGGGGGTCAAAGCTCCTATAATTCACCCCTCCACTTT	CASSSVGTGGQSSYNSPLHF
few	TRBV19	TRBJ2-5	.	TGTGCCAGTAGTATAACAACAGCAAGCGGGACCCAGTACTTC	CASSITTASGTQYF
.	TRBV4-2	TRBJ1-6	TRBD1	TGTGCCAGCAGCCAAGATTGGACAGGGAGTATTAATTCACCCCTCCACTTT	CASSQDWTGSINSPLHF
.	TRBV7-2	TRBJ2-7	TRBD2	TGTGCCAGCAGCCCGGACTTTTTAGCGGGGCAGTACTTC	CASSPDFLAGQYF